This T cell receptor (beta chain) was sequenced during a study of control samples from healthy donors and cancer patients. This clone occurred once. Measured with immunoSEQ multiplex PCR; TCRdb has only the in-frame clones, and not every one. This sample yields around 52,000 clones, of which 80% to 95% are seen a single time; around 1% belongs to the top ten. V was pared by 1 base and J by 4 bases, with 7 bases between. Germline values: CDR1 LGHNA, CDR2 YNFKEQ. CDR3 size: 14 residues. The sample was PBMCs. The chain couples TRBV4-2 to TRBJ2-2, with TRBD2 as a possible D gene (5 bases). The sequence derives from a man aged 25 to 40 with colorectal cancer. CDR3 nucleotides: TGTGCCAGCAGCCAAGTTACTAGCACCGGGGAGCTGTTTTTT. Encoded protein: CASSQVTSTGELFF.